The 27 T cell receptor beta chains below come from one sample, sequenced in a study of cytomegalovirus exposure and HLA in healthy donors. TCRdb's copy holds only in-frame clones and misses some; the assay was immunoSEQ multiplex PCR. The sample comprises about 330,000 clones, about nine tenths of which are singletons, and about 0.8% rests with the top ten. The specimen was PBMCs. These receptors were obtained from a woman aged 18-29 years in good health and CMV-seronegative.

This clone appeared a few times. This sequence joins TRBV19 and TRBJ1-1; maybe TRBD1 (5 bases). Trimming cost V 3 bases and J 0 bases, with 8 bases left between them. Germline CDR1 reads LNHDA; CDR2 reads SQIVND (reference sequence). This CDR3 has 14 amino acids. The DNA of the CDR3 is TGTGCCAGTAGTATCCCAGGGATGAACACTGAAGCTTTCTTT. It codes for CASSIPGMNTEAFF.

The chain is built from TRBV30 and TRBJ2-2, with D perhaps TRBD2 (6 bases). V was trimmed by 0 bases and J by 1 base, leaving 15 bases between them. Germline CDR1 reads GTSNPN; CDR2 reads SVGIG (reference sequence). The CDR3 totals 17 residues. The CDR3 sequence is CAWSVGTGVGNTGELFF. The CDR3 nucleotides read TGTGCCTGGAGTGTGGGGACGGGAGTCGGGAACACCGGGGAGCTGTTTTTT. Variable domain in full (rest from reference TRBV30 and TRBJ2-2): SQTIHQWPATLVQPVGSPLSLECTVEGTSNPNLYWYRQAAGRGLQLLFYSVGIGQISSEVPQNLSASRPQDRQFILSSKKLLLSDSGFYLCAWSVGTGVGNTGELFFGEGSRLTVL.

The genes are TRBV9 and TRBJ2-2, with D unclear. CDR1 and CDR2 from the germline V gene are SGDLS and YYNGEE. CDR3 length equals 12 residues. Trimming took off 2 bases at V and 5 bases at J, with 4 bases between the two ends. The CDR3 DNA reads as TGTGCCAGCAGCGTCCAAACCGGGGAGCTGTTTTTT. Translating gives CASSVQTGELFF.

The CDR3 here is CASKTGANEKLFF. CDR3 nucleotide sequence: TGTGCCAGCAAGACAGGAGCTAATGAAAAACTGTTTTTT. This rearrangement joins TRBV2 to TRBJ1-4; D possibly corresponds to TRBD1 (6 bases). This CDR3 is 13 amino acids long. Germline V gives CDR1 SNHLY, CDR2 FYNNEI. The V end was cut by 7 bases, the J end by 3 bases, with 9 bases between.

V is TRBV27 and J is TRBJ2-7; 8 bases agree with TRBD2. The CDR3 covers 16 residues. Germline CDR1 and CDR2: MNHEY and SMNVEV (reference sequence). Trimming at V came to 5 bases and at J to 0 bases, leaving 9 bases not matched to a gene. In DNA form, the CDR3 reads TGTGCCAGCAGTCCCATAGCGGGGCTAAGCTCCTACGAGCAGTACTTC. This codes for CASSPIAGLSSYEQYF.

The rearrangement joins TRBV28 to TRBJ2-7; TRBD2 agrees at 11 bases. J lost 3 bases, V lost 3 bases, and 4 bases had no gene match. The CDR3 has 15 residues. CDR1 is MDHEN and CDR2 is SYDVKM in the germline V gene. The CDR3: CASSLGTSGDYEQYF. CDR3 nucleotide sequence: TGTGCCAGCAGTTTGGGGACTAGCGGAGACTACGAGCAGTACTTC. Combining the CDR3 with reference TRBV28 and TRBJ2-7 gives the whole variable domain DVKVTQSSRYLVKRTGEKVFLECVQDMDHENMFWYRQDPGLGLRLIYFSYDVKMKEKGDIPEGYSVSREKKERFSLILESASTNQTSMYLCASSLGTSGDYEQYFGPGTRLTVT.

The chain links TRBV5-8 to TRBJ2-7; 14 bases agree with TRBD2. J was trimmed by 6 bases and V by 4 bases; bases with no gene match: 6. CDR1 and CDR2 (germline): SGHTS, YDEGEE. This CDR3 spans 15 amino acids. CDR3 loop: CASSQGTSGSGEQYF. CDR3 DNA sequence: TGTGCCAGCAGCCAAGGGACTAGCGGGAGTGGCGAGCAGTACTTC.

The V and J genes are TRBV6-5 and TRBJ2-1, with TRBD1 matching over 9 bases. V dropped 7 bases and J dropped 8; count of bases not matched to a gene: 12. Per germline, CDR1 MNHEY and CDR2 SVGAGI. The CDR3 extends over 15 amino acids. DNA for the CDR3: TGTGCCAGCAAACACTCCGGGACAGGGTTTTATGAGCAGTTCTTC. Translated: CASKHSGTGFYEQFF.

This clone was detected once. Additional DNA sequences in this sample encode the identical CDR3. J is TRBJ2-7 and V is TRBV6-5; 7 nucleotides match TRBD2. J lost 0 bases, V lost 0 bases, and 5 bases had no gene match. The germline gives CDR1 MNHEY, CDR2 SVGAGI. The CDR3 totals 16 residues. CDR3 in DNA: TGTGCCAGCAGTTACTCGCCTAGCGGCAGCTCCTACGAGCAGTACTTC. This sequence encodes CASSYSPSGSSYEQYF.

V and J are TRBV7-9 and TRBJ2-7; D may be TRBD1 (5 bases). Germline V gene lookup returns CDR1 SEHNR and CDR2 FQNEAQ (reference sequence). This CDR3 is built from 17 residues. Trimming cost V 2 bases and J 2 bases, with 19 bases left between them. CDR3 sequence (DNA): TGTGCCAGCAGCTTAAGGGTGGGGCAGCAAGACACCTACGAGCAGTACTTC. Its protein is CASSLRVGQQDTYEQYF.

The chain has TRBV29-1 and TRBJ2-7; no reliable D call. The germline V gene encodes CDR1 SQVTM and CDR2 ANQGSEA. The CDR3 spans 13 residues. V was pared by 7 bases and J by 1 base, with 14 bases between. This chain's CDR3 is CSALGGNSYEQYF. DNA of the CDR3: TGCAGCGCACTTGGCGGCAATTCCTACGAGCAGTACTTC.

The V and J genes are TRBV6-5 and TRBJ2-7, with 8 bases identical to TRBD2. In germline, CDR1 is MNHEY, CDR2 SVGAGI. The CDR3 runs to 15 residues. V lost 6 bases and J lost 2; bases outside the gene matches: 9. CDR3 DNA sequence: TGTGCCAGCAGCCCGGGGGGGGGACGAACCTACGAGCAGTACTTC. Its translation: CASSPGGGRTYEQYF.

Worth noting for this clone: Different DNA sequences within this sample yield the same CDR3. The chain combines TRBV9 with TRBJ2-3; TRBD2 might be the D (6 bases). Germline V gives CDR1 SGDLS, CDR2 YYNGEE. This CDR3 spans 14 amino acids. The ends were cut back, 2 bases at V and 1 base at J, with 8 bases in the middle. The CDR3 here is CASSVSGGTDTQYF. The CDR3 DNA is TGTGCCAGCAGCGTTTCGGGAGGCACAGATACGCAGTATTTT. Full variable domain (rest looked up from reference TRBV9 and TRBJ2-3): DSGVTQTPKHLITATGQRVTLRCSPRSGDLSVYWYQQSLDQGLQFLIQYYNGEERAKGNILERFSAQQFPDLHSELNLSSLELGDSALYFCASSVSGGTDTQYFGPGTRLTVL.

The chain is built from TRBV5-4 and TRBJ2-7, with 9 nucleotides matching TRBD2. This CDR3 has 14 residues. Germline lookup yields CDR1 SGHNT and CDR2 YYREEE (reference sequence). V lost 9 bases, J lost 1 base, and 8 bases stayed unmatched. The CDR3 spells CATRMAGGSYEQYF. In nucleotides, the CDR3 is TGTGCCACCCGGATGGCGGGGGGGTCCTACGAGCAGTACTTC.

The genes are TRBV2 and TRBJ2-3; 12 bases agree with TRBD1. This CDR3 has 16 residues. Trimming removed 4 bases from V and 6 bases from J; junction bases left unmatched: 8. Germline V CDR1 and CDR2: SNHLY, FYNNEI. The CDR3 nucleotides read TGTGCCAGCAGTGGGCCGGGACAGGGGGCCACCGATACGCAGTATTTT. Protein product: CASSGPGQGATDTQYF.

J is TRBJ2-3 and V is TRBV4-3; TRBD2 agrees at 13 bases. This CDR3 region has 19 residues. J gave up 2 bases and V 0 bases, and 8 bases lay outside the gene matches. Germline loops: CDR1 LGHNA, CDR2 YSLEER. The chain's CDR3 is CASSQERLAGGPYTDTQYF. CDR3 nucleotide sequence: TGCGCCAGCAGCCAAGAAAGACTAGCGGGAGGACCCTACACAGATACGCAGTATTTT.

The V call is TRBV5-1, the J call TRBJ2-1; tentative D call: TRBD2 (6 bases). The V end lost 0 bases, the J end lost 4 bases, and 11 bases lay between the germline ends. Germline assignment: CDR1 SGHRS and CDR2 YFSETQ. This CDR3 comprises 15 residues. The CDR3 reads CASSLDGGTYNEQFF. For the CDR3, the DNA is TGCGCCAGCAGCTTGGATGGCGGGACTTACAATGAGCAGTTCTTC.

J is TRBJ2-2 and V is TRBV4-1; no definite D call. The germline V and J ends were trimmed by 0 bases and 7 bases, with 21 bases remaining between them. The CDR3 spans 18 residues. In germline, CDR1 is MGHRA, CDR2 YSYEKL. This CDR3 is CASSQDPGPLVLHGELFF. CDR3 nucleotides: TGCGCCAGCAGCCAAGATCCAGGTCCACTTGTACTCCACGGGGAGCTGTTTTTT.

V usage is TRBV7-3 and J usage is TRBJ2-3, with TRBD2 identical over 14 bases. Unmatched junction bases numbered 7, after V lost 5 bases and J lost 6 bases. The CDR3 spans 16 residues. Germline CDR1 is SGHTA and CDR2 is FQGTGA. The CDR3 sequence is CASSDPRTSGRDTQYF. The CDR3 coding sequence is TGTGCCAGCAGCGACCCCCGGACTAGCGGGAGGGATACGCAGTATTTT.

J is TRBJ1-1 and V is TRBV18, with a possible D match to TRBD1 (5 bases). Looked up from germline, CDR1 is KGHSH and CDR2 is LQKENI. The CDR3 contains 15 residues. V lost 0 bases, J lost 1 base, and 9 bases lay in between. The chain's CDR3 is CASSPPQGSNTEAFF. Written as DNA, the CDR3 is TGTGCCAGCTCACCACCGCAGGGATCGAACACTGAAGCTTTCTTT.

This chain joins TRBV5-4 and TRBJ2-5, with 8 bases aligning to TRBD2. This CDR3 contains 13 residues. Germline-derived CDR1 and CDR2 are SGHNT and YYREEE (reference sequence). V dropped 4 bases and J dropped 3; count of bases not matched to a gene: 2. CDR3 nucleotides: TGTGCCAGCAGCAGACTAGCGAAAGAGACCCAGTACTTC. This sequence encodes CASSRLAKETQYF.

This sequence joins TRBV27 and TRBJ1-2; D not resolved. V dropped 5 bases and J dropped 0 bases, with 16 bases sitting between them. The germline V gene has CDR1 MNHEY and CDR2 SMNVEV (reference sequence). CDR3 length: 16 amino acids. The CDR3 DNA sequence: TGTGCCAGCAGTCGGCGTTTCGACCGGGCTAACTATGGCTACACCTTC. Translating it yields CASSRRFDRANYGYTF.

The rearrangement links TRBV9 to TRBJ1-2, with 10 bases aligning to TRBD1. Germline V gene lookup returns CDR1 SGDLS and CDR2 YYNGEE. The CDR3 covers 14 residues. Unmatched junction bases numbered 4, after V lost 1 base and J lost 7 bases. The CDR3 spells CASSVLGTGAGYTF. The CDR3 coding sequence is TGTGCCAGCAGCGTATTAGGGACAGGGGCTGGCTACACCTTC.

The V call is TRBV2, the J call TRBJ1-5; D is possibly TRBD1 (5 bases). The CDR3 is made up of 13 amino acids. Germline assignment: CDR1 SNHLY and CDR2 FYNNEI. V lost 7 bases and J lost 7, with 14 bases in between. CDR3 residues: CASMAGIGQPQHF. CDR3 in DNA: TGTGCCAGCATGGCAGGGATCGGCCAGCCCCAGCATTTT.

The V call is TRBV18, the J call TRBJ2-3, with TRBD1 as a possible D gene (6 bases). Per the germline V gene, CDR1 is KGHSH and CDR2 is LQKENI. The CDR3 is made up of 16 amino acids. Trimming removed 3 bases at V and 2 bases at J, with 15 bases between. CDR3 DNA: TGTGCCAGCTCACCCCGACAGGTGCCCCCCACAGATACGCAGTATTTT. Protein sequence: CASSPRQVPPTDTQYF. The variable domain in full, completed from reference TRBV18 and TRBJ2-3, reads NAGVMQNPRHLVRRRGQEARLRCSPMKGHSHVYWYRQLPEEGLKFMVYLQKENIIDESGMPKERFSAEFPKEGPSILRIQQVVRGDSAAYFCASSPRQVPPTDTQYFGPGTRLTVL.

This clone has only one observation. The chain carries TRBV6-1 and TRBJ1-5; D is possibly TRBD1 (6 bases). The CDR3 contains 14 residues. V was trimmed by 6 bases and J by 2 bases, leaving 11 bases between them. CDR1 is MNHNS, CDR2 SASEGT, per germline. CDR3 nucleotides: TGTGCCAGCAGAGCAGGGGAAGGCAATCAGCCCCAGCATTTT. Its protein is CASRAGEGNQPQHF.

The J gene is TRBJ2-7, the V gene TRBV7-9, with 8 bases aligning to TRBD1. V was clipped by 11 bases and J by 1 base; unmatched bases: 7. The CDR3 loop spans 13 amino acids. Germline CDR1 and CDR2: SEHNR and FQNEAQ (reference sequence). CDR3 bases: TGTGCCCTTAGTACAGGGGGTTCCTACGAGCAGTACTTC. Amino acid sequence: CALSTGGSYEQYF.